This TCR beta chain stems from a study of breast tumors, draining lymph nodes, adjacent tissues. Germline CDR1 reads DFQATT; CDR2 reads SNEGSKA (reference sequence). CDR3 length: 18 amino acids. TCRdb re-called the multiplex PCR reads with MiXCR, one entry per CDR3 protein. The data hold approximately 90,000 distinct CDR3 sequences, with roughly 28% observed a single time. For this clonotype: A junction boundary mismatches the germline segment, possibly from a read error.

Samples came from axillary lymph nodes draining the breast cancer. Sequenced material: axillary lymph node tissue. This clonotype originated in a female donor with breast cancer. Some clones in this sample may be carry-over from other donors' samples. The rearrangement links TRBV20-1 to TRBJ1-6; D perhaps matches TRBD1 (5 bases). The CDR3 sequence is CSGRAITGGSSHNSPLHF. The CDR3, as DNA: TGCAGTGGGCGCGCGATCACGGGGGGTAGCTCCCATAATTCACCCCTCCACTTT.